This T cell receptor beta chain was found in a study of blood T cell repertoires in COVID-19. Turning to the study itself: Specimens from acute and convalescent COVID-19 originated in the United States, Italy and Spain.

The germline V gene encodes CDR1 MNHNY and CDR2 SVGAGI (reference sequence). The CDR3 is made up of 17 amino acids. V dropped 5 bases and J dropped 0 bases, with 16 bases sitting between them. In the authors' workflow: Estimation of nucleated cell counts relied on the amplification of reference gene primers. The data were produced by immunoSEQ multiplex PCR, yet TCRdb's version contains in-frame clones alone and is incomplete. D and trimming were read from the DNA, whereas the V and J calls and clone size are those reported in that table. The data contain approximately 110,000 clones, around 80% of them singletons.

The sequenced sample consisted of peripheral blood. This chain connects TRBV6-6 to TRBJ1-4; possibly TRBD1 for D (6 bases). This TCR derives from a woman in her 70s with acute or convalescent COVID-19. The DNA for the CDR3 is TGTGCCAGCAGTCCTAAGGGAGGGGGGGCAACTAATGAAAAACTGTTTTTT. It codes for CASSPKGGGATNEKLFF.